This is a list of T cell receptor beta chains from one sample in a study of a mutant IDH1 vaccine in newly diagnosed glioma. Using immunoSEQ multiplex PCR, the repertoire was profiled, and TCRdb retains in-frame clones only, with some absent. The sample records about 36,000 clones, about four fifths being singletons. For these TCRs, the target antigens are not known. Sequenced material: peripheral blood mononuclear cells (PBMCs), taken from a glioma patient whose treatment included an IDH1 peptide vaccine. Receptor source: a woman aged 25-40 years with glioma. Some clones in this sample may be carry-over from other donors' samples. Each CDR3 is given with its conserved first and last residue. The D gene is left open where the match is weak. Only some rows state a clone size, as once, few, many or a class for expanded clones.

clone_size	v_call	cdr3_length	j_call	d_call	cdr3_nt	cdr3_aa
NA	TRBV10-3	16	TRBJ2-1	TRBD2	TGTGCCATCAGTGGCCTAGCGGGAGGTAACTACAATGAGCAGTTCTTC	CAISGLAGGNYNEQFF
NA	TRBV6-6	14	TRBJ1-5	NA	TGTGCCAGCAGTTTACAGGGTTCCAATCAGCCCCAGCATTTT	CASSLQGSNQPQHF
NA	TRBV4-2	16	TRBJ2-7	NA	TGTGCCAGCAGCCAAGGGGGGGCGAGCGGCGCCTACGAGCAGTACTTC	CASSQGGASGAYEQYF
few	TRBV6-5	15	TRBJ2-2	TRBD2	TGTGCCAGCAGGTTAGCGGGATTGAACACCGGGGAGCTGTTTTTT	CASRLAGLNTGELFF
NA	TRBV7-6	15	TRBJ2-7	NA	TGTGCCCCAATGAGGCCCGCAGAACTCTACTACGAGCAGTACTTC	CAPMRPAELYYEQYF
NA	TRBV30	14	TRBJ1-4	TRBD1	TGTGCCTGGAGTTCCGGACAGGGGAGGGAAAAACTGTTTTTT	CAWSSGQGREKLFF
NA	TRBV6-5	13	TRBJ2-7	NA	TGTGCCAGCTGCAGGGGGGGCTCCTACGAGCAGTACTTC	CASCRGGSYEQYF
NA	TRBV9	15	TRBJ1-2	TRBD1	TGTGCCAGCAGCGGGGACAGGGGTGATCACTATGGCTACACCTTC	CASSGDRGDHYGYTF
NA	TRBV6-5	15	TRBJ2-7	TRBD2	TGTGCCAGCACCGACCTGACTAGCCCTGCCTACGAGCAGTACTTC	CASTDLTSPAYEQYF
NA	TRBV2	13	TRBJ2-1	NA	TGTGCCAGCAGAGAGAACGGACTAAACGAGCAGTTCTTC	CASRENGLNEQFF
NA	TRBV9	14	TRBJ2-7	TRBD1	TGTGCCAGCAGCGCGGGACAGGGGTTCTACGAGCAGTACTTC	CASSAGQGFYEQYF
NA	TRBV10-2	16	TRBJ2-7	TRBD2	TGCGCCAGCAGTGACTGGGCTAGCGGGACCCCCTACGAGCAGTACTTC	CASSDWASGTPYEQYF
NA	TRBV6-5	14	TRBJ2-7	TRBD2	TGTGCCAGCAGTAGGACTAGCGGGCCCTACGAGCAGTACTTC	CASSRTSGPYEQYF
NA	TRBV5-4	15	TRBJ2-1	NA	TGTGCCAGCAGCTTGCCCCTCCCCAGGGACAATGAGCAGTTCTTC	CASSLPLPRDNEQFF
NA	TRBV6-1	14	TRBJ1-1	NA	TGTGCCAGCATAATTAGGGGCGCGGACACTGAAGCTTTCTTT	CASIIRGADTEAFF
NA	TRBV4-1	12	TRBJ2-4	NA	TGCGCCAGCAGCCGAAGCGAGGACATTCAGTACTTC	CASSRSEDIQYF
NA	TRBV19	14	TRBJ2-7	TRBD2	TGTGCCAGTAGTCCCCTAGCGGGAGGTCGCGAGCAGTACTTC	CASSPLAGGREQYF
NA	TRBV15	15	TRBJ1-1	NA	TGTGCCACCAGCAGAGATTATAATCGGGAAACTGAAGCTTTCTTT	CATSRDYNRETEAFF
NA	TRBV14	13	TRBJ2-2	NA	TGTGCCAGCAGTCGTCGGGTGATCGGGGAGCTGTTTTTT	CASSRRVIGELFF
NA	TRBV6-1	14	TRBJ2-7	NA	TGTGCCAGCAGTGAAGCCAGGGGCTTGGGGGAGCAGTACTTC	CASSEARGLGEQYF
NA	TRBV9	15	TRBJ2-2	NA	TGTGCCAGCAGCCCGACAGAGCCTAACACCGGGGAGCTGTTTTTT	CASSPTEPNTGELFF
NA	TRBV25-1	17	TRBJ2-1	TRBD2	TGTGCCAGCAGTGATGGACTAGCGGGCAGCTCCTACAATGAGCAGTTCTTC	CASSDGLAGSSYNEQFF
NA	TRBV5-6	13	TRBJ1-1	NA	TGTGCCAGCAGCCGGGGGCCCCAGGGTAGAGCTTTCTTT	CASSRGPQGRAFF
NA	TRBV6-5	11	TRBJ2-1	NA	TGTGCCAGCAGTTCGACCAATGAGCAGTTCTTC	CASSSTNEQFF
NA	TRBV2	14	TRBJ2-6	NA	TGTGCCAGCAGGGGTCTCTCTGGGGCCAACGTCCTGACTTTC	CASRGLSGANVLTF
NA	TRBV7-3	16	TRBJ2-2	TRBD1	TGTGCCAGCAGCTTTCCACCGGGACAGGGGGCCGGGGAGCTGTTTTTT	CASSFPPGQGAGELFF
once	TRBV7-9	14	TRBJ2-1	TRBD2	TGTGCCAGCAACATAGCGGGATTTGGAAATGAGCAGTTCTTC	CASNIAGFGNEQFF
once	TRBV6-5	15	TRBJ1-2	NA	TGTGCCAGCAGTTTGACCGAAACAGGGACGGAGGGCTACACCTTC	CASSLTETGTEGYTF
NA	TRBV7-2	15	TRBJ2-5	TRBD2	TGTGCCAGCAGCGAGACCGGGACTAGTAACTGGGCCCAGTACTTC	CASSETGTSNWAQYF
NA	TRBV7-9	12	TRBJ2-5	NA	TGTGCCAGCACGAAGGGCCCGGGGACCCAGTACTTC	CASTKGPGTQYF
few	TRBV27	14	TRBJ1-1	TRBD1	TGTGCCAGCAGTTTATGGACAGGGGGGACTGAAGCTTTCTTT	CASSLWTGGTEAFF
NA	TRBV7-9	12	TRBJ2-3	NA	TGTGCCAGCAGCCCAGAGGTCTATACGCAGTATTTT	CASSPEVYTQYF
NA	TRBV5-1	12	TRBJ2-5	NA	TGCGCCAGCAGCTTGGAGGGGGAGACCCAGTACTTC	CASSLEGETQYF
few	TRBV29-1	13	TRBJ1-1	NA	TGCAGCGTCCGGACCACGATGAACACTGAAGCTTTCTTT	CSVRTTMNTEAFF
few	TRBV6-5	12	TRBJ1-1	NA	TGTGCCAGCAGAGCGACGGGCACTGAAGCTTTCTTT	CASRATGTEAFF
NA	TRBV5-6	16	TRBJ2-7	TRBD2	TGTGCCAGCAGCTTCCAGAGGACTAGCTACTCGTACGAGCAGTACTTC	CASSFQRTSYSYEQYF
once	TRBV2	12	TRBJ2-1	NA	TGTGCCAGCGCTCCAAGTGCCAATGAGCAGTTCTTC	CASAPSANEQFF
NA	TRBV18	15	TRBJ2-7	NA	TGTGCCAGCTCACCACGGGGATCACCCGCCTACGAGCAGTACTTC	CASSPRGSPAYEQYF
NA	TRBV2	13	TRBJ1-6	NA	TGTGCCAGCAGGGGGGACCAGGGGTCACCCCTCCACTTT	CASRGDQGSPLHF
NA	TRBV28	15	TRBJ1-5	TRBD1	TGTGCCAGCAGCAAGGACAGGGAGGGAAATCAGCCCCAGCATTTT	CASSKDREGNQPQHF
few	TRBV4-2	15	TRBJ1-1	NA	TGTGCCAGCAGCCAAGCCCGGCAGGAGAACACTGAAGCTTTCTTT	CASSQARQENTEAFF
once	TRBV10-3	12	TRBJ2-2	NA	TGTGCCATCAGGAAGAGTGGCGGGGAGCTGTTTTTT	CAIRKSGGELFF
NA	TRBV7-9	14	TRBJ2-5	TRBD2	TGTGCCAGCAGTCCCAGCGGGAGGCGGGAGACCCAGTACTTC	CASSPSGRRETQYF
NA	TRBV5-8	12	TRBJ1-2	NA	TGTGCCAGCAGCCCAGGTGACTATGGCTACACCTTC	CASSPGDYGYTF
NA	TRBV7-3	13	TRBJ1-1	NA	TGTGCCAGCAGCCTGGTTGGGAACACTGAAGCTTTCTTT	CASSLVGNTEAFF
NA	TRBV4-1	14	TRBJ2-7	NA	TGCGCCAGCAGCCAAGATTCACTGACACGCGAGCAGTACTTC	CASSQDSLTREQYF
NA	TRBV18	15	TRBJ2-7	TRBD1	TGTGCCAGCTCACCGACAGGGCCTGACTCTTACGAGCAGTACTTC	CASSPTGPDSYEQYF
NA	TRBV29-1	15	TRBJ1-3	TRBD1	TGCAGCGTTGTTGGCGTGGGACAGGGGGGAAACACCATATATTTT	CSVVGVGQGGNTIYF
NA	TRBV11-3	15	TRBJ2-7	NA	TGTGCCAGCAGCTTAGAAGGGGGACGGGTATACGAGCAGTACTTC	CASSLEGGRVYEQYF
NA	TRBV9	15	TRBJ1-4	TRBD1	TGTGCCAGCAGCCCGCGGACAGGGGGGGGTGAAAAACTGTTTTTT	CASSPRTGGGEKLFF
NA	TRBV25-1	16	TRBJ1-2	TRBD1	TGTGCCAGCAGTGATCATGCAAGAGGGGGCCAGGGTGGCTACACCTTC	CASSDHARGGQGGYTF
NA	TRBV5-6	14	TRBJ2-5	NA	TGTGCCAGCAGCTGGTGGGACAACCAAGAGACCCAGTACTTC	CASSWWDNQETQYF
NA	TRBV4-1	17	TRBJ2-7	TRBD2	TGCGCCAGCAGCCAAGCCCTAGGACTAGAAAGGCTCTACGAGCAGTACTTC	CASSQALGLERLYEQYF
NA	TRBV29-1	13	TRBJ1-1	NA	TGCAGCGTTACGTCAGGGACGGACACTGAAGCTTTCTTT	CSVTSGTDTEAFF
NA	TRBV6-5	13	TRBJ2-1	NA	TGTGCCAGCAGCCCCCTCCTGACTGATGAGCAGTTCTTC	CASSPLLTDEQFF
NA	TRBV27	14	TRBJ1-5	NA	TGTGCCAGCAGTTTATATCCTAGCAATCAGCCCCAGCATTTT	CASSLYPSNQPQHF
NA	TRBV29-1	12	TRBJ1-2	TRBD1	TGCAGCGTAGTCGACAGGGAGTATGGCTACACCTTC	CSVVDREYGYTF
NA	TRBV2	17	TRBJ2-1	NA	TGTGCCAGCAGTGACGGCAATACCTTCCTCGCCTACAATGAGCAGTTCTTC	CASSDGNTFLAYNEQFF
NA	TRBV18	12	TRBJ2-3	NA	TGTGCCAGCTCCCCGAGGACAGATACGCAGTATTTT	CASSPRTDTQYF
NA	TRBV4-1	15	TRBJ1-1	NA	TGCGCCAGCAGCCAAGGAATCGGGGGAGGGACTGAAGCTTTCTTT	CASSQGIGGGTEAFF